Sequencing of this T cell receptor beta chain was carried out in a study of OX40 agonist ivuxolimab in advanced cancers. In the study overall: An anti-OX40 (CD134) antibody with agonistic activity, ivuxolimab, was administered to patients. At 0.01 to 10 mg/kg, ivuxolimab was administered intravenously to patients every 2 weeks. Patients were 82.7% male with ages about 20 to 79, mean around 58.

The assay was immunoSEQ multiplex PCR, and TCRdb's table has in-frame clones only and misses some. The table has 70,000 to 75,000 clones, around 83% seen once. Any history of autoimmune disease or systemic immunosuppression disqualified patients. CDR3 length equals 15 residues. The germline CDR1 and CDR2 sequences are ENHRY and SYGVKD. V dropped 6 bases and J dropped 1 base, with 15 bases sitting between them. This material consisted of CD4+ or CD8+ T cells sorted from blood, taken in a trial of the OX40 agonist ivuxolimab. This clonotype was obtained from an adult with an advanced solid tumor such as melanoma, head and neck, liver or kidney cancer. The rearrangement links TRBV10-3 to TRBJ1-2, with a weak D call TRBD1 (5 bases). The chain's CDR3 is CAIRKDIEGNYGYTF. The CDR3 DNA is TGTGCCATCAGAAAGGACATAGAGGGTAACTATGGCTACACCTTC.